Each of the 21 T cell receptor beta chains below was sequenced from the same sample in a study of blood T cell repertoires in COVID-19. The assay was immunoSEQ multiplex PCR, and TCRdb's table has in-frame clones only and misses some. The table records tens of thousands of clones, approximately 80% of them present only once. Material: peripheral blood. The receptors originated from a human donor in a cohort sampled during active COVID-19.

V and J are TRBV7-2 and TRBJ2-7, with a weak D call TRBD1 (6 bases). This CDR3 spans 15 amino acids. Trimming removed 0 bases at V and 2 bases at J, with 11 bases between. In germline, CDR1 is SGHTA, CDR2 FQGNSA. CDR3: CASSLAVQGPYEQYV. In nucleotides, the CDR3 is TGTGCCAGCAGCTTAGCAGTGCAGGGGCCCTACGAGCAGTACGTC.

The chain couples TRBV4-3 to TRBJ1-6, with 8 nucleotides matching TRBD1. CDR3 length equals 15 residues. J was trimmed by 7 bases and V by 1 base; bases with no gene match: 3. From germline, CDR1 is LGHNA and CDR2 YSLEER. The CDR3 sequence is CASSQARQGNSPLHF. The CDR3 DNA reads as TGCGCCAGCAGCCAAGCGCGACAGGGGAATTCACCCCTCCACTTT.

The chain joins TRBV7-9 to TRBJ2-1; 8 nucleotides align to TRBD2. The J segment lost 0 bases and the V segment lost 4 bases, leaving 8 bases of the junction unmatched. Germline loops: CDR1 SEHNR, CDR2 FQNEAQ (reference sequence). The CDR3 has 17 amino acids. The CDR3 protein is CASSWSGTRSSYNEQFF. CDR3 sequence (DNA): TGTGCCAGCAGCTGGTCCGGGACTAGGAGCTCCTACAATGAGCAGTTCTTC.

The gene calls are TRBV27 and TRBJ1-5; 7 bases fit TRBD1. The CDR3 contains 14 residues. Per the germline V gene, CDR1 is MNHEY and CDR2 is SMNVEV (reference sequence). V was clipped by 7 bases and J by 1 base; unmatched bases: 4. CDR3 residues: CASKDRLSNQPQHF. The CDR3 coding sequence is TGTGCCAGCAAGGACAGGTTAAGCAATCAGCCCCAGCATTTT.

The count of this clone is one. The chain recombines TRBV2 with TRBJ1-2; TRBD1 might be the D (6 bases). This CDR3 is 12 amino acids long. V gave up 6 bases and J gave up 4 bases, with 9 bases separating them. Germline-derived CDR1 and CDR2 are SNHLY and FYNNEI. This CDR3 is CASSEDSYGYTF. CDR3 sequence (DNA): TGTGCCAGCAGCGAGGACAGCTATGGCTACACCTTC. Variable domain in full (rest from reference TRBV2 and TRBJ1-2): EPEVTQTPSHQVTQMGQEVILRCVPISNHLYFYWYRQILGQKVEFLVSFYNNEISEKSEIFDDQFSVERPDGSNFTLKIRSTKLEDSAMYFCASSEDSYGYTFGSGTRLTVV.

The chain links TRBV7-9 to TRBJ1-2; 7 positions match TRBD1. The CDR3 consists of 16 residues. V shed 3 bases and J 5 bases; nucleotides not matched to a gene: 12. Germline-derived CDR1 and CDR2 are SEHNR and FQNEAQ (reference sequence). The CDR3 nucleotides are TGTGCCAGCAGCTTGGGGACAGTGCCCAGGGGTTATGGCTACACCTTC. Amino acid sequence: CASSLGTVPRGYGYTF.

The chain uses TRBV5-1 and TRBJ1-2; 9 bases line up with TRBD1. Germline values: CDR1 SGHRS, CDR2 YFSETQ. After removal of 0 bases from V and 3 bases from J, the junction contained 9 bases not matched to a gene. This CDR3 has 17 amino acids. Here the CDR3 reads CASSLAPGTGRYYGYTF. The CDR3 DNA reads as TGCGCCAGCAGCTTGGCTCCCGGGACAGGGAGGTACTATGGCTACACCTTC.

The chain joins TRBV19 to TRBJ2-4; D uncertain. Germline loops: CDR1 LNHDA, CDR2 SQIVND (reference sequence). Trimming removed 0 bases from V and 0 bases from J, with 6 bases in between. The CDR3 totals 15 residues. CDR3 sequence (DNA): TGTGCCAGTAGTATAGATGGGCTAGCCAAAAACATTCAGTACTTC. Its protein is CASSIDGLAKNIQYF.

The gene calls are TRBV6-6 and TRBJ2-5; D perhaps matches TRBD1 (5 bases). This CDR3 is built from 13 residues. CDR1 and CDR2 (germline): MNHNY, SVGAGI (reference sequence). As DNA, the CDR3 is TGTGCTACCTCTAAGGGGCGAGTAGAGACCCAGTACTTC. Translated, it gives CATSKGRVETQYF.

This sequence joins TRBV28 and TRBJ1-2; D not certain. Germline CDR1 reads MDHEN; CDR2 reads SYDVKM. V was pared by 7 bases and J by 4 bases, with 19 bases between. The CDR3 loop spans 15 amino acids. Here the CDR3 DNA reads TGTGCCAGCACCTCTTTAATACACAGCGGCTATGGCTACACCTTC. Encoded protein: CASTSLIHSGYGYTF.

The chain is built from TRBV9 and TRBJ1-4; 7 bases are a match to TRBD1. J gave up 7 bases and V 3 bases, and 3 bases lay outside the gene matches. Germline assignment: CDR1 SGDLS and CDR2 YYNGEE. The CDR3 runs to 13 residues. Here the CDR3 reads CASSANRGEKLFF. CDR3 nucleotide sequence: TGTGCCAGCAGCGCTAACAGGGGTGAAAAACTGTTTTTT.

The V call is TRBV2, the J call TRBJ2-7; perhaps TRBD1 as D (5 bases). Trimming took off 6 bases at V and 1 base at J, with 13 bases between the two ends. CDR3 length equals 14 residues. The V gene's germline CDR1 is SNHLY and CDR2 FYNNEI. The CDR3 bases are TGTGCCAGCAGAAGACAGCCTGGGTCCTACGAGCAGTACTTC. Translation: CASRRQPGSYEQYF.

The V gene is TRBV12-3 or TRBV12-4, the J gene TRBJ1-6; the match to TRBD1 covers 7 bases. This CDR3 has 13 amino acids. V trimming: 7 bases; J trimming: 13 bases; junction bases outside the gene matches: 10. DNA of the CDR3: TGTGCCAGCAACCAGGGGGGACTGTTCCCCCTCCACTTT. Translating gives CASNQGGLFPLHF.

In DNA form, the CDR3 reads TGCGCCAGCAGCCAAGATCCGGGAGGGCGCGGTGGCTACACCTTC. This codes for CASSQDPGGRGGYTF. V usage is TRBV4-3 and J usage is TRBJ1-2; no definite D call. Trimming removed 0 bases from V and 7 bases from J, with 15 bases in between. Looked up from germline, CDR1 is LGHNA and CDR2 is YSLEER. The CDR3 has 15 residues.

The J gene is TRBJ2-1, the V gene TRBV30; D gene ambiguous. This CDR3 is 12 amino acids long. The V gene's germline CDR1 is GTSNPN and CDR2 SVGIG (reference sequence). The ends were cut back, 0 bases at V and 12 bases at J, with 12 bases in the middle. The CDR3 is CAWSVYRAGQFF. The CDR3 coding sequence is TGTGCCTGGAGTGTATATCGAGCAGGGCAGTTCTTC.

The CDR3 is CASSMEGGDEKLFF. The CDR3 DNA reads as TGTGCCAGTAGTATGGAAGGGGGCGATGAAAAACTGTTTTTT. The J gene is TRBJ1-4, the V gene TRBV19; 7 bases are a match to TRBD1. The J segment lost 6 bases and the V segment lost 3 bases, leaving 4 bases of the junction unmatched. CDR1 and CDR2 from the germline V gene are LNHDA and SQIVND (reference sequence). This CDR3 spans 14 amino acids.

This chain joins TRBV6-4 and TRBJ2-7; 11 bases align to TRBD2. CDR3 size: 18 residues. V gave up 1 base and J gave up 0 bases; unmatched junction bases: 8. The germline V gene has CDR1 MRHNA and CDR2 SNTAGT. The CDR3 DNA reads TGTGCCAGCAGTGACTGGCTAGCGGGAGGCGAGAGCTCCTACGAGCAGTACGTC. Translating it yields CASSDWLAGGESSYEQYV.

The V call is TRBV11-1, the J call TRBJ2-1, with 9 positions matching TRBD2. There are 16 residues in the CDR3. Trimming at V came to 5 bases and at J to 0 bases, leaving 5 bases not matched to a gene. The V gene's germline CDR1 is SGHAT and CDR2 FQDESV (reference sequence). In nucleotides, the CDR3 is TGTGCCAGCAGCCGACTAGCGGCAAGCTCCTACAATGAGCAGTTCTTC. Protein product: CASSRLAASSYNEQFF.

Notes on this clone: One junction end disagrees with the germline gene, perhaps due to a read error. This chain joins TRBV6-2 or TRBV6-3 and TRBJ2-7; TRBD1 matches 11 bases. CDR3 length: 14 residues. Germline CDR1 is MNHEY and CDR2 is SVGEGT. CDR3 DNA: TGTGCCAGCAGTTATTTACAAATCGGACAGGGGGCGGACTTC. Translation: CASSYLQIGQGADF.

The chain has TRBV7-9 and TRBJ2-3, with D tentatively TRBD1 (6 bases). Between the trimmed V and J ends, which lost 5 bases and 4 bases, there was a span of 22 bases. The CDR3 runs to 17 residues. Germline CDR1 SEHNR, CDR2 FQNEAQ (reference sequence). The CDR3 region is CASSPPGNRAGPDTQYF. CDR3 DNA: TGTGCCAGCAGCCCCCCCGGGAACAGGGCGGGTCCAGATACGCAGTATTTT.

The genes are TRBV24-1 and TRBJ2-1, with D tentatively TRBD2 (6 bases). CDR1 is KGHDR, CDR2 SFDVKD, per germline. This CDR3 is built from 15 residues. Trimming cost V 3 bases and J 7 bases, with 15 bases left between them. The CDR3 DNA reads as TGTGCCACCAGTGATGGCCCGGCGGCGGGGAATGAGCAGTTCTTC. It codes for CATSDGPAAGNEQFF.